A selection of T cell receptor beta chains follows, all from one sample in a study of blood T cell repertoires in COVID-19. Only in-frame clones appear in the TCRdb table, and some are missing; sequencing was by immunoSEQ multiplex PCR. The profile shows 240,000 or so clones, over 65% of them singletons. The sequencing input was peripheral blood. These receptors were collected from a woman of 80 years or more with acute or convalescent COVID-19. CDR3s include the opening cysteine and the closing phenylalanine or tryptophan. A D gene is named only where the DNA matches it firmly. Where a row states a size, it is once, few, many or the class of an expanded clone; other rows omit it.

d_call	v_call	clone_size	j_call	cdr3_aa	cdr3_nt
.	TRBV16	few	TRBJ1-2	CASSHTAGVYGYTF	TGTGCCAGCAGCCATACAGCAGGGGTCTATGGCTACACCTTC
.	TRBV15	.	TRBJ2-6	CATSISRSGANVLTF	TGTGCCACCAGCATAAGCCGGTCTGGGGCCAACGTCCTGACTTTC
TRBD2	TRBV2	.	TRBJ2-3	CASSVLAGGVDTQYF	TGTGCCAGCAGTGTCCTGGCGGGGGGGGTAGATACGCAGTATTTT
TRBD2	TRBV28	.	TRBJ2-7	CASSSPTIWTSVQQYF	TGTGCCAGCAGTTCACCGACGATTTGGACTAGCGTTCAGCAGTACTTC
.	TRBV20-1	.	TRBJ2-7	CSARGRGEQYF	TGCAGTGCTAGGGGCAGGGGCGAGCAGTACTTC
TRBD1	TRBV28	many	TRBJ1-5	CASSIGAGQGRTSRQPQHF	TGTGCCAGCAGTATAGGGGCGGGACAGGGTAGAACGAGTCGTCAGCCCCAGCATTTT
.	TRBV2	.	TRBJ1-2	CASRATGSGGYGYTF	TGTGCCAGCAGGGCTACAGGGTCGGGAGGCTATGGCTACACCTTC
TRBD2	TRBV2	few	TRBJ2-7	CASSDWTSGGSYEQYF	TGTGCCAGCAGTGACTGGACTAGCGGGGGATCCTACGAGCAGTACTTC
TRBD1	TRBV18	.	TRBJ1-2	CASSPRLSGGPLYGYTF	TGTGCCAGCTCACCTCGCCTTTCAGGGGGCCCGCTCTATGGCTACACCTTC
.	TRBV2	.	TRBJ1-6	CASTPDSTNSPLHF	TGTGCCAGCACCCCGGACAGTACCAATTCACCCCTCCACTTT